Reported below is one T cell receptor beta chain. What it binds is unknown. The assay was immunoSEQ multiplex PCR, and TCRdb's table has in-frame clones only and misses some. Of under 150,000 clones listed, 85% to 90% were seen once; the top ten hold approximately 10%. Deletions cut 1 base from V and 2 bases from J, with 8 bases between. Germline assignment: CDR1 SGHTA and CDR2 FQGTGA. The CDR3 is made up of 14 amino acids. This record belongs to a study of T cell responses to AZD1222 COVID-19 vaccine. Study-wide context: Samples with a second dose at about 4 or about 12 weeks were pooled together. Broader study findings: Mostly white British, mostly female donors; authors suggested clonal diversity may be underestimated. None of the repertoires were sampled until the peak T cell response had passed. Unmutated variant regions are reportedly targeted by nearly half of spike-specific TCRs.

This rearrangement joins TRBV7-3 to TRBJ2-5, with D uncertain. The specimen comprised peripheral blood, sampled on day 0 of AZD1222 vaccination. This clonotype was sampled from an adult in good health. The CDR3 here is CASSLRPDQETQYF. In DNA, the CDR3 is TGTGCCAGCAGCTTAAGGCCTGATCAAGAGACCCAGTACTTC.